This T cell receptor beta chain was found in a study of T cell responses to AZD1222 COVID-19 vaccine. Generated by immunoSEQ multiplex PCR, the TCRdb table keeps only in-frame clones and is missing some. Here the sample spans 90,000 to 100,000 clones, about 88% being singletons. Germline lookup yields CDR1 SGHRS and CDR2 YFSETQ. J lost 6 bases, V lost 7 bases, and 12 bases had no gene match. The CDR3 is made up of 14 amino acids. This sequence joins TRBV5-1 and TRBJ2-7, with TRBD1 matching over 8 bases. This sequence originates from an adult who received the AZD1222 COVID-19 vaccine. The sequenced sample was peripheral blood, obtained 28 days after the second AZD1222 dose. CDR3 DNA: TGCGCCAGCTGGGATGGCCCAGGGGGCGTCGAGCAGTACTTC. It encodes CASWDGPGGVEQYF.